The 9 T cell receptor beta chains below all came from one sample that was sequenced in a study of T cells after yellow fever vaccination (dated 2019 in TCRdb). What the treatment or condition label conveys for this sample: live attenuated yellow fever vaccine strain. The method behind the library was 5' RACE. TCRdb names Illumina HiSeq 2500 as the instrument used. The raw public data were reprocessed by TCRdb itself: fastp quality trimming at Q25, MiXCR clonotype calling, in-frame beta chains only. Rows merge per CDR3 protein into single entries with the most common DNA and genes. This sample is represented by a few hundred thousand distinct CDR3 sequences; about a sixth of them were singletons. The ten largest clones capture roughly 17% of the sample. Sequences were derived from PBMCs, sampled around 5 days after the first yellow fever vaccination. The receptors were gathered from a man between 18 and 35 years old who received the YFV17D yellow fever vaccine.

This clonotype was seen only a few times. The chain couples TRBV11-2 to TRBJ2-5; no firm D call. Germline CDR1 reads SGHAT; CDR2 reads FQNNGV. CDR3 length: 13 residues. V lost 2 bases and J lost 4, with 8 bases in between. The CDR3 reads CASSLSRSETQYF. Here the CDR3 DNA reads TGTGCCAGCAGCTTATCGCGGTCAGAGACCCAGTACTTC.

The rearrangement uses TRBV12-3 or TRBV12-4 and TRBJ1-6; 8 nucleotides align to TRBD1. The J segment lost 6 bases and the V segment lost 6 bases, leaving 7 bases of the junction unmatched. The length of the CDR3 is 15 residues. The CDR3 protein is CASRHRDRSNSPLHF. The CDR3 DNA reads TGTGCCAGCAGGCACCGGGACAGGAGTAATTCACCCCTCCACTTT.

This clonotype was detected a few times. The chain combines TRBV13 with TRBJ2-5, with a possible D match to TRBD2 (5 bases). Germline V gene data show CDR1 as PRHDT and CDR2 as FYEKMQ (reference sequence). Between the trimmed V and J ends, which lost 4 bases and 1 base, there was a span of 25 bases. The CDR3 contains 19 residues. CDR3 residues: CASSSSLGRAPMGQETQYF. CDR3 sequence (DNA): TGTGCCAGCAGCTCCTCACTAGGGCGGGCCCCCATGGGCCAAGAGACCCAGTACTTC.

The chain employs TRBV7-3 and TRBJ2-7, with TRBD1 matching over 12 bases. This CDR3 region has 15 residues. V lost 6 bases, J lost 6 bases, and 9 bases stayed unmatched. From germline, CDR1 is SGHTA and CDR2 FQGTGA. The CDR3 DNA follows: TGTGCCAGCAGTTGGGACAGGGGGCATCCGAGCGAGCAGTACGTC. This gives the protein CASSWDRGHPSEQYV.

This clonotype was observed many times. The V and J genes are TRBV7-2 and TRBJ2-6, with D unresolved. CDR3 length: 14 amino acids. CDR1 SGHTA and CDR2 FQGNSA come from the germline V gene. Trimming shortened V by 6 bases and J by 4 bases, and 10 bases separated the two germline ends. CDR3 loop: CASSTRSGANVLTF. CDR3 DNA: TGTGCCAGCAGTACAAGGTCCGGGGCCAACGTCCTGACTTTC.

This clonotype was seen ten or more times. The V call is TRBV7-9, the J call TRBJ1-5; weak D call: TRBD1 (5 bases). Germline lookup yields CDR1 SEHNR and CDR2 FQNEAQ (reference sequence). The V and J ends lost 3 bases and 4 bases respectively, with 10 bases between them. There are 14 residues in the CDR3. CDR3 nucleotide sequence: TGTGCCAGCAGCTTGGAGGACACAAATCAGCCCCAGCATTTT. It specifies CASSLEDTNQPQHF.

This chain links TRBV5-1 with TRBJ1-1; 7 bases match TRBD1. CDR3 length equals 15 residues. V was pared by 3 bases and J by 5 bases, with 10 bases of the junction left unmatched. CDR1 and CDR2 from the germline V gene are SGHRS and YFSETQ. For the CDR3, the DNA is TGCGCCAGCAGCTCGGCTCCATACAGGGGAACTGAAGCTTTCTTT. This translates into CASSSAPYRGTEAFF.

The genes are TRBV5-1 and TRBJ2-1; 8 bases are a match to TRBD1. CDR1 is SGHRS and CDR2 is YFSETQ in the germline V gene. J was trimmed by 8 bases and V by 0 bases; bases with no gene match: 4. The CDR3 loop spans 14 amino acids. The CDR3 bases are TGCGCCAGCAGCTTGGGGTACAGGGGGGATGAGCAGTTCTTC. Residues: CASSLGYRGDEQFF. The full variable domain, with the rest looked up from reference TRBV5-1 and TRBJ2-1, is KAGVTQTPRYLIKTRGQQVTLSCSPISGHRSVSWYQQTPGQGLQFLFEYFSETQRNKGNFPGRFSGRQFSNSRSEMNVSTLELGDSALYLCASSLGYRGDEQFFGPGTRLTVL.

V and J are TRBV6-1 and TRBJ1-6; D unresolved. The CDR3 length is 16 residues. Germline V gene lookup returns CDR1 MNHNS and CDR2 SASEGT. The germline V and J ends were trimmed by 6 bases and 5 bases, with 17 bases remaining between them. For the CDR3, the DNA is TGTGCCAGCAGCGTCCTGAGGGTGCCAGATAATTCACCCCTCCACTTT. It is translated as CASSVLRVPDNSPLHF.